The 17 T cell receptor beta chains below all came from one sample that was sequenced in a study of monozygotic twins with inflammatory bowel disease. TCRdb re-analyzed the 5' RACE reads; it lists each CDR3 protein once, without DNA. The data include approximately 210,000 distinct CDR3 sequences; the top ten clones carry roughly 7.5%. Sequencing was performed on blood. The receptors originated from a human donor with ulcerative colitis or Crohn's disease, or a healthy co-twin of an affected twin (not recorded which).

The rearrangement joins TRBV4-1 to TRBJ2-2; absent DNA, TCRdb's TRBD2 call cannot be checked. Germline CDR1 MGHRA, CDR2 YSYEKL. CDR3 length: 18 residues. The chain's CDR3 is CASSQYPTSGGNTGELFF.

This chain connects TRBV7-8 to TRBJ2-1; TCRdb indicates TRBD2, and absent DNA this call remains unverified. This CDR3 contains 18 residues. CDR1 and CDR2 (germline): SGHVS, FQNEAQ. This chain's CDR3 is CASSFWRLAGGHDNEQFF.

This chain links TRBV5-1 with TRBJ1-3. There are 16 residues in the CDR3. The germline gives CDR1 SGHRS, CDR2 YFSETQ. The CDR3 region is CASSSGWGNSGNTIYF. Drawing the rest from reference TRBV5-1 and TRBJ1-3, the complete variable domain is KAGVTQTPRYLIKTRGQQVTLSCSPISGHRSVSWYQQTPGQGLQFLFEYFSETQRNKGNFPGRFSGRQFSNSRSEMNVSTLELGDSALYLCASSSGWGNSGNTIYFGEGSWLTVV.

V usage is TRBV7-2 and J usage is TRBJ2-1; absent DNA, TCRdb's TRBD1 call cannot be checked. This CDR3 region has 12 residues. Germline V gives CDR1 SGHTA, CDR2 FQGNSA. Here the CDR3 reads CASSFTGTEQFF.

The chain couples TRBV11-2 to TRBJ1-1; TCRdb designates TRBD1, a call that cannot be tested without DNA. The CDR3 is made up of 16 amino acids. Per germline, CDR1 SGHAT and CDR2 FQNNGV. This chain's CDR3 is CASSLLLPGRNTEAFF.

The chain uses TRBV7-2 and TRBJ2-7; the D call from TCRdb, TRBD1, cannot be confirmed without DNA. The CDR3 extends over 12 amino acids. Germline CDR1 SGHTA, CDR2 FQGNSA. The CDR3 region is CASSRTEYEQYF. The full variable domain, its missing parts supplied by reference TRBV7-2 and TRBJ2-7, is GAGVSQSPSNKVTEKGKDVELRCDPISGHTALYWYRQSLGQGLEFLIYFQGNSAPDKSGLPSDRFSAERTGGSVSTLTIQRTQQEDSAVYLCASSRTEYEQYFGPGTRLTVT.

CDR3 region: CASSPGSTQYF. The rearrangement joins TRBV7-2 to TRBJ2-3; TCRdb's D call, TRBD1, is unchecked because there is no DNA. Germline loops: CDR1 SGHTA, CDR2 FQGNSA. The CDR3 is 11 amino acids. The variable domain in full, completed from reference TRBV7-2 and TRBJ2-3, reads GAGVSQSPSNKVTEKGKDVELRCDPISGHTALYWYRQSLGQGLEFLIYFQGNSAPDKSGLPSDRFSAERTGGSVSTLTIQRTQQEDSAVYLCASSPGSTQYFGPGTRLTVL.

This chain's CDR3 is CSADRGDSYNEQFF. V is TRBV20-1 and J is TRBJ2-1; as DNA is missing, the TRBD1 call by TCRdb cannot be tested. Germline V lookup: CDR1 DFQATT, CDR2 SNEGSKA (reference sequence). The CDR3 has 14 amino acids.

The chain carries TRBV6-5 and TRBJ1-1. There are 15 residues in the CDR3. Germline loops: CDR1 MNHEY, CDR2 SVGAGI. The CDR3 sequence is CASSYSTSSSLLAFF.

The V call is TRBV9, the J call TRBJ2-1; checking the TCRdb D call of TRBD2 is not possible without DNA. This CDR3 is built from 17 residues. Germline lookup yields CDR1 SGDLS and CDR2 YYNGEE. CDR3 region: CASSVATTSGGAGEQFF.

The CDR3 sequence: CASSGPGLAASYEQYF. The chain carries TRBV2 and TRBJ2-7; TCRdb returns TRBD2, unconfirmable since there is no DNA. The germline V gene has CDR1 SNHLY and CDR2 FYNNEI. The CDR3 loop spans 16 amino acids.

The gene calls are TRBV18 and TRBJ2-1; the TRBD1 assignment by TCRdb is unverifiable without DNA. Germline CDR1 is KGHSH and CDR2 is LQKENI. The CDR3 is 13 residues long. This CDR3 is CASSPQAQGDKFF.

V and J are TRBV27 and TRBJ2-1. CDR1 MNHEY and CDR2 SMNVEV come from the germline V gene (reference sequence). This CDR3 comprises 11 residues. CDR3 amino acids: CARIRSNEQFF.

J is TRBJ2-3 and V is TRBV5-1; TCRdb picks TRBD2, but there is no DNA to check that call. The CDR3 sequence is 14 residues long. From germline, CDR1 is SGHRS and CDR2 YFSETQ. The chain's CDR3 is CASSTGGGLDTQYF.

The CDR3 loop is CASSPRTDRVEQYF. The J gene is TRBJ2-7, the V gene TRBV3-1. The V gene's germline CDR1 is LGHDT and CDR2 YNNKEL (reference sequence). The CDR3 contains 14 residues.

The chain has TRBV30 and TRBJ1-4; lacking DNA, the TRBD1 call made by TCRdb goes unchecked. Germline lookup yields CDR1 GTSNPN and CDR2 SVGIG (reference sequence). The CDR3 is 15 residues long. CDR3 sequence reads: CAWVGPGRTNEKLFF.

The J gene is TRBJ2-3, the V gene TRBV2; without DNA, the TCRdb call of TRBD2 cannot be checked. CDR1 is SNHLY and CDR2 is FYNNEI in the germline V gene. This CDR3 spans 16 amino acids. The CDR3 reads CASNRAGGRTTDTQYF.